These 6 T cell receptor beta chains were all obtained from the same sample, sequenced in a study of blood T cell repertoires in COVID-19. Clones were read by immunoSEQ multiplex PCR, and TCRdb kept only the in-frame ones, dropping some. The sample contains 130,000 to 150,000 clones, 65% to 90% of which appear only once. The sequenced sample was peripheral blood. The receptors shown here come from a man aged 60 to 69 with active or convalescent COVID-19.

The genes are TRBV11-3 and TRBJ2-7; 7 bases line up with TRBD1. Trimming took 5 bases from V and 4 from J; bases not matched to a gene: 5. The CDR3 sequence is 13 residues long. Per germline, CDR1 SGHNT and CDR2 YENEEA. DNA of the CDR3: TGTGCCAGCAGCACCAGGGACAGTTACGAGCAGTACTTC. Translation gives CASSTRDSYEQYF.

The chain links TRBV6-2 or TRBV6-3 to TRBJ1-5; D ambiguous. The germline V gene encodes CDR1 MNHEY and CDR2 SVGEGT. The CDR3 is 14 residues long. V was trimmed by 5 bases and J by 2 bases, leaving 10 bases between them. The CDR3 DNA reads as TGTGCCAGCAGTGCCTACTCGGGCAATCAGCCCCAGCATTTT. Translating it yields CASSAYSGNQPQHF.

J is TRBJ2-1 and V is TRBV2, with TRBD1 as a possible D gene (5 bases). This CDR3 spans 13 amino acids. Germline CDR1 is SNHLY and CDR2 is FYNNEI. Trimming left V 7 bases short and J 6 bases short, with 13 bases between. The CDR3 here is CASKDSSVNEQFF. DNA of the CDR3: TGTGCCAGCAAAGACAGCTCGGTCAATGAGCAGTTCTTC.

The CDR3 coding sequence is TGTGCCAGCAGCTTTTTCGGGACTAGCGGGCCCTACGAGCAGTACGTC. Protein sequence: CASSFFGTSGPYEQYV. The chain carries TRBV11-2 and TRBJ2-7; 12 positions agree with TRBD2. CDR1 and CDR2 from the germline V gene are SGHAT and FQNNGV. V lost 3 bases to trimming and J lost 2 bases; unmatched junction nucleotides: 5. This CDR3 is built from 16 residues.

The chain is built from TRBV6-2 or TRBV6-3 and TRBJ1-1, with D unresolved. Trimming left V 5 bases short and J 2 bases short, with 15 bases between. The CDR3 consists of 15 residues. Germline V lookup: CDR1 MNHEY, CDR2 SVGEGT. Here the CDR3 DNA reads TGTGCCAGCAGTGAGGTCGTGAGGGCTAACACTGAAGCTTTCTTT. Translating gives CASSEVVRANTEAFF.

DNA of the CDR3: TGTGCCAGTAGTACACAACAGGGGGGGTACACTGAAGCTTTCTTT. It encodes CASSTQQGGYTEAFF. J is TRBJ1-1 and V is TRBV19, with TRBD1 matching 8 bases. V shed 4 bases and J 3 bases; nucleotides not matched to a gene: 7. The germline gives CDR1 LNHDA, CDR2 SQIVND (reference sequence). The CDR3 runs 15 residues.